Shown below are 5 T cell receptor beta chains from a single sample sequenced in a study of blood T cell repertoires in COVID-19 (dated by TCRdb to the early 2020s). Library preparation employed the immunoSEQ multiplex PCR assay. TCRdb retrieved this table from immuneACCESS and kept in-frame rearrangements only. Not all clones are present; in checked studies, unresolved V genes account for under half, and no reason is known for the remainder. The sample table shows roughly 500,000 clones, and 80% to 90% are seen once. The ten most abundant clones make up 3.2% of the sample. The sample was peripheral blood. The receptors shown here come from a human donor in a cohort sampled during active COVID-19.

This rearrangement joins TRBV6-5 to TRBJ1-2; TRBD1 aligns across 9 bases. The germline CDR1 and CDR2 sequences are MNHEY and SVGAGI. The V gene end was trimmed by 6 bases and the J gene end by 5 bases; junction bases not matched to a gene: 7. The length of the CDR3 is 14 residues. In DNA, the CDR3 is TGTGCCAGCAGCTGGACAGGGGCACTTTATGGCTACACCTTC. Protein product: CASSWTGALYGYTF.

In the case of this clone: Germline is not matched at one junction end, which may reflect a read error. The V call is TRBV7-7, the J call TRBJ2-5; 9 nucleotides match TRBD2. CDR1 and CDR2 (germline): SSHAT, FNYEAQ (reference sequence). This CDR3 spans 18 amino acids. The CDR3 spells CASSLARLTSGMGETQYF. Written as DNA, the CDR3 is TGTGCTAGCAGCTTAGCGAGATTGACTAGCGGTATGGGGGAGACCCAGTACTTC.

This clone was detected only once. The chain has TRBV2 and TRBJ2-3; D gene ambiguous. The CDR3 sequence is 16 residues long. V lost 3 bases and J 0 bases, leaving 13 bases between the germline ends. The germline gives CDR1 SNHLY, CDR2 FYNNEI. CDR3 loop: CASSERPPSSTDTQYF. DNA for the CDR3: TGTGCCAGCAGTGAGAGGCCGCCGTCTAGCACAGATACGCAGTATTTT.

The chain carries TRBV5-4 and TRBJ2-2; possibly TRBD2 for D (7 bases). Germline V gene data show CDR1 as SGHNT and CDR2 as YYREEE (reference sequence). Trimming pared 0 bases from V and 6 bases from J, leaving 12 bases between. The CDR3 has 15 residues. CDR3 loop: CASSLVGGLAGELFF. The DNA for the CDR3 is TGTGCCAGCAGCTTGGTCGGGGGGCTCGCCGGGGAGCTGTTTTTT.

This sequence joins TRBV19 and TRBJ1-3, with D hard to call. The V and J ends lost 5 bases and 2 bases respectively, with 19 bases between them. This CDR3 is built from 17 residues. The germline CDR1 and CDR2 sequences are LNHDA and SQIVND (reference sequence). In DNA form, the CDR3 reads TGTGCCAGTAGTTCTCGAGCTCGGGTTGAGCCTGGAAACACCATATATTTT. It codes for CASSSRARVEPGNTIYF.